Presented here are 24 T cell receptor beta chains from one specimen sequenced in a study of blood T cells in healthy people across ages. Next came a second PCR, run for 7 to 11 cycles, which used a sample-barcoded 5' primer along with a J-beta primer mix. TCRdb processed the 5' RACE reads anew with MiXCR; each CDR3 protein has one entry. The table has roughly 1,500,000 distinct CDR3 sequences, almost 35% seen once. Sequencing input: blood. These receptors originate from a woman aged 30 to 39 in good health.

J is TRBJ1-2 and V is TRBV5-4; TRBD1 agrees at 10 bases. The CDR3 is 14 residues long. Trimming took 7 bases from V and 4 from J; bases not matched to a gene: 7. Germline lookup yields CDR1 SGHNT and CDR2 YYREEE (reference sequence). CDR3 in amino acids: CASWGQGMGYGYTF. The CDR3 nucleotides are TGTGCCAGCTGGGGACAGGGGATGGGCTATGGCTACACCTTC. The full variable domain, its missing parts supplied by reference TRBV5-4 and TRBJ1-2, is ETGVTQSPTHLIKTRGQQVTLRCSSQSGHNTVSWYQQALGQGPQFIFQYYREEENGRGNFPPRFSGLQFPNYSSELNVNALELDDSALYLCASWGQGMGYGYTFGSGTRLTVV.

The chain employs TRBV30 and TRBJ2-2; D uncertain. The CDR3 extends over 13 amino acids. Germline assignment: CDR1 GTSNPN and CDR2 SVGIG (reference sequence). V was cut by 0 bases and J by 1 base, with 3 bases left in between. CDR3 protein: CAWSVGNTGELFF. CDR3 nucleotide sequence: TGTGCCTGGAGTGTTGGGAACACCGGGGAGCTGTTTTTT.

This clonotype was counted ten times or more. The chain joins TRBV4-2 to TRBJ2-7; possibly TRBD2 for D (5 bases). The germline gives CDR1 LGHNA, CDR2 YNFKEQ. V lost 0 bases and J lost 5, with 11 bases in between. The CDR3 runs to 14 residues. The CDR3 DNA reads as TGTGCCAGCAGCCAAGAGGCGGGCCGGAACGAGCAGTACTTC. Its translation is CASSQEAGRNEQYF.

This clonotype was observed a few times. V usage is TRBV28 and J usage is TRBJ1-2; TRBD1 matches at 9 bases. Germline V gene lookup returns CDR1 MDHEN and CDR2 SYDVKM. The CDR3 covers 14 residues. With 3 bases clipped from V and 8 bases from J, the junction kept 7 bases outside the gene matches. As DNA, the CDR3 is TGTGCCAGCAGTTTCCGGGACAGGGTTGGGGGCTACACCTTC. This codes for CASSFRDRVGGYTF.

The J gene is TRBJ1-2, the V gene TRBV7-9; D possibly corresponds to TRBD1 (6 bases). V was cut by 4 bases and J by 4 bases, with 25 bases left in between. This CDR3 region has 18 residues. Germline V gene data show CDR1 as SEHNR and CDR2 as FQNEAQ (reference sequence). In DNA, the CDR3 is TGTGCCAGCAGCTCACCGCCGGGACACCAGATTCGGAGCTATGGCTACACCTTC. The encoded protein is CASSSPPGHQIRSYGYTF.

This clonotype was detected only a few times. The gene calls are TRBV27 and TRBJ2-3; either TRBD1 or TRBD2 may supply D (5 bases each). Per germline, CDR1 MNHEY and CDR2 SMNVEV (reference sequence). The CDR3 contains 15 residues. The V gene lost 6 bases and the J gene lost 9 bases, with 22 bases spanning the gap. In DNA form, the CDR3 reads TGTGCCAGCAGATCATGGGAGCAGGGTCCGTGGACGCAGTATTTT. Residues: CASRSWEQGPWTQYF.

The chain links TRBV20-1 to TRBJ2-7; 9 bases match TRBD2. There are 16 residues in the CDR3. In germline, CDR1 is DFQATT, CDR2 SNEGSKA (reference sequence). Trimming cost V 0 bases and J 1 base; bases outside gene matches: 7. CDR3 in DNA: TGCAGTGCTAGAGATCTGCTAGCGGGGACTTCCTACGAGCAGTACTTC. Protein sequence: CSARDLLAGTSYEQYF.

This clonotype was counted at least ten times. The CDR3 sequence: CASSVSGGGTDTQYF. The CDR3, as DNA: TGTGCCAGCAGCGTATCGGGCGGGGGGACAGATACGCAGTATTTT. The chain combines TRBV9 with TRBJ2-3; 8 nucleotides align to TRBD2. The junction had 4 bases not matched to a gene; V was cut back by 1 base and J by 3 bases. The CDR3 spans 15 residues. Germline V gives CDR1 SGDLS, CDR2 YYNGEE.

Notes on this clonotype: A much bigger clone sits one base away, suggesting this may be a read error. This sequence joins TRBV29-1 and TRBJ2-1; tentative D call: TRBD1 (6 bases). The germline gives CDR1 SQVTM, CDR2 ANQGSEA. V gave up 7 bases and J gave up 5 bases, with 18 bases separating them. The length of the CDR3 is 14 residues. CDR3 loop: CSATAGTIDNEQFF. CDR3 sequence (DNA): TGCAGCGCCACAGCAGGGACAATAGACAATGAGCAGTTCTTC.

The sample holds a few counts of this clonotype. This chain uses TRBV7-8 with TRBJ2-1, with TRBD2 as a possible D gene (6 bases). The CDR3 length is 15 residues. Trimming shortened V by 1 base and J by 5 bases, and 12 bases separated the two germline ends. Germline V CDR1 and CDR2: SGHVS, FQNEAQ. CDR3 bases: TGTGCCAGCAGCTTAGTTGATAGCGGCCACAATGAGCAGTTCTTC. Translation: CASSLVDSGHNEQFF.

V and J are TRBV7-9 and TRBJ1-1, with TRBD1 identical over 9 bases. Germline CDR1 SEHNR, CDR2 FQNEAQ (reference sequence). The V and J ends lost 10 bases and 2 bases, in that order; junction bases with no gene match: 5. The CDR3 covers 13 residues. CDR3 protein: CATKGQGNTEAFF. The CDR3 nucleotides read TGTGCCACCAAGGGACAGGGTAACACTGAAGCTTTCTTT.

The V call is TRBV4-1, the J call TRBJ2-4; 9 bases match TRBD2. Judging by the DNA end, TRBJ2-7 fits better; the J call may be wrong. Germline loops: CDR1 MGHRA, CDR2 YSYEKL. The CDR3 totals 14 residues. The CDR3 coding sequence is TGCGCCAGCAGCCAAGATCCTAGCGGGGCCGAGCAGTACTTC. It encodes CASSQDPSGAEQYF.

This chain joins TRBV28 and TRBJ1-4; D gene uncertain. Trimming took 2 bases from V and 5 from J, leaving 12 bases between them. Germline V gene data show CDR1 as MDHEN and CDR2 as SYDVKM. The CDR3 has 15 amino acids. The CDR3 spells CASSLTRVFNEKLFF. The CDR3 DNA is TGTGCCAGCAGTTTAACTAGGGTATTCAATGAAAAACTGTTTTTT. The full variable domain, its missing parts supplied by reference TRBV28 and TRBJ1-4, is DVKVTQSSRYLVKRTGEKVFLECVQDMDHENMFWYRQDPGLGLRLIYFSYDVKMKEKGDIPEGYSVSREKKERFSLILESASTNQTSMYLCASSLTRVFNEKLFFGSGTQLSVL.

This clonotype has just a few counts. The V and J genes are TRBV29-1 and TRBJ2-2; D possibly matches TRBD1 or TRBD2 (5 bases each). The V end was cut by 6 bases, the J end by 0 bases, with 11 bases between. The CDR3 runs 14 residues. In germline, CDR1 is SQVTM, CDR2 ANQGSEA. DNA for the CDR3: TGCAGCGTCGGGGCAGGCGCGAACACCGGGGAGCTGTTTTTT. Protein sequence: CSVGAGANTGELFF.

The chain carries TRBV20-1 and TRBJ2-3; D call uncertain. Germline values: CDR1 DFQATT, CDR2 SNEGSKA (reference sequence). The CDR3 contains 15 residues. The V and J ends lost 2 bases and 0 bases respectively, with 12 bases between them. This chain's CDR3 is CSARFGATSTDTQYF. The CDR3 DNA sequence: TGCAGTGCTAGATTTGGCGCGACAAGCACAGATACGCAGTATTTT.

This clonotype was recorded a few times. This sequence joins TRBV3-1 and TRBJ1-2; possibly TRBD1 for D (5 bases). The V gene's germline CDR1 is LGHDT and CDR2 YNNKEL (reference sequence). The V end was cut by 4 bases, the J end by 4 bases, with 13 bases between. The CDR3 spans 14 residues. This chain's CDR3 is CASSPWEGLYGYTF. The CDR3, as DNA: TGTGCCAGCAGCCCCTGGGAGGGGCTCTATGGCTACACCTTC.

As concerns this clonotype: This may stem from a read error, because a much larger clone lies one nucleotide away. The rearrangement joins TRBV29-1 to TRBJ2-5; a weak D match, TRBD2 (6 bases). This CDR3 region has 13 residues. Germline V gene sequence: CDR1 SQVTM, CDR2 ANQGSEA. V lost 4 bases to trimming and J lost 3 bases, with 12 bases between them. The DNA of the CDR3 is TGCAGCGTTGGGAGGGGATGGGAAGAGACCCAGTACTTC. Encoded protein: CSVGRGWEETQYF.

This chain uses TRBV20-1 with TRBJ2-7, with 7 bases that match TRBD2. Germline V gene data show CDR1 as DFQATT and CDR2 as SNEGSKA (reference sequence). The CDR3 is made up of 15 amino acids. Trimming cost V 5 bases and J 3 bases; bases outside gene matches: 13. The CDR3 bases are TGCAGTGCTCCGTTCGGGCGGGGGAAGATCTACGAGCAGTACTTC. Amino acid sequence: CSAPFGRGKIYEQYF.

This clonotype was recorded a few times. The chain joins TRBV27 to TRBJ2-5; perhaps TRBD1 as D (6 bases). Germline CDR1 reads MNHEY; CDR2 reads SMNVEV (reference sequence). This CDR3 has 14 amino acids. The V end was cut by 1 base, the J end by 4 bases, with 10 bases between. The CDR3 spells CASSLYPQGETQYF. CDR3 bases: TGTGCCAGCAGTTTATACCCACAGGGAGAGACCCAGTACTTC.

The table lists this clonotype with a count of one. The chain joins TRBV5-1 to TRBJ2-2, with a tentative D call TRBD2 (6 bases). The V gene's germline CDR1 is SGHRS and CDR2 YFSETQ. The CDR3 length is 18 residues. Trimming removed 0 bases at V and 0 bases at J, with 15 bases between. CDR3 sequence: CASSLGTLTGANTGELFF. Written as DNA, the CDR3 is TGCGCCAGCAGCTTGGGGACCCTAACGGGAGCGAACACCGGGGAGCTGTTTTTT.

This clonotype was seen many times. J is TRBJ2-7 and V is TRBV5-5, with TRBD2 as a possible D gene (6 bases). The CDR3 is made up of 12 amino acids. V was shortened by 1 base and J by 6 bases, with 8 bases between the two germline ends. CDR1 SGHKS and CDR2 YYEKEE come from the germline V gene (reference sequence). The CDR3 DNA reads TGTGCCAGCAGCTTGTTCGGGGGCGAGCAGTACTTC. Its protein product is CASSLFGGEQYF.

The CDR3 DNA reads TGTGCCACCGGTTTAACCGGGACAGGGGACTGGTTTCGGCAGCCCCAGCATTTT. Translating it yields CATGLTGTGDWFRQPQHF. This chain connects TRBV12-3 or TRBV12-4 to TRBJ1-5; 10 nucleotides line up with TRBD1. This CDR3 has 18 amino acids. The trim removed 10 bases at V and 7 bases at J, leaving 22 bases unmatched.

This clonotype was recorded at least ten times. The rearrangement joins TRBV4-1 to TRBJ2-1; TRBD2 matches 11 bases. CDR1 and CDR2 (germline): MGHRA, YSYEKL. There are 15 residues in the CDR3. V dropped 5 bases and J dropped 11; count of bases not matched to a gene: 11. This chain's CDR3 is CASSYTGLADPKQFF. DNA for the CDR3: TGCGCCAGCAGCTATACGGGACTAGCGGACCCCAAGCAGTTCTTC.

In its sample, this clonotype was seen many times. This may be a read error, as it is one base from a much larger clone. The chain combines TRBV20-1 with TRBJ2-4, with a tentative D call TRBD2 (5 bases). V was trimmed by 6 bases and J by 0 bases, leaving 9 bases between them. CDR3 size: 13 residues. The germline gives CDR1 DFQATT, CDR2 SNEGSKA (reference sequence). The CDR3 loop reads CSAWELAKNIQYF. The DNA for the CDR3 is TGCAGTGCATGGGAGCTAGCCAAAAACATTCAGTACTTC.